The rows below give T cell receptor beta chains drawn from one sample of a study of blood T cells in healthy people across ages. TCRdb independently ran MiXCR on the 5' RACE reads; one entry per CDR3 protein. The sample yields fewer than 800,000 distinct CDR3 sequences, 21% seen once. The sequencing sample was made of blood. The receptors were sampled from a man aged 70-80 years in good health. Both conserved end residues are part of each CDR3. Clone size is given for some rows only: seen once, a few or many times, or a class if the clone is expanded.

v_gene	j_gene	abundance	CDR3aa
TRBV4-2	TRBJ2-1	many	CASSQDSSADYNEQFF
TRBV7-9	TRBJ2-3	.	CASSSEPDTQYF
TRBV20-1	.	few	CSAEGTSGEQFF
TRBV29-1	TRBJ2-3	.	CSVRLASDTQYF
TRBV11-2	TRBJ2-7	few	CASSLEAANTYEQYF
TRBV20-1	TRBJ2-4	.	CSARERRGQEGRAKNIQYF
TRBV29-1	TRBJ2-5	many	CSVEGGVGNQETQYF
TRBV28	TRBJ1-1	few	CASSLCTAQHSSFF
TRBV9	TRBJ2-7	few	CASSQSGTGPYEQYF
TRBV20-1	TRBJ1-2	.	CSVRVDYYGYTF